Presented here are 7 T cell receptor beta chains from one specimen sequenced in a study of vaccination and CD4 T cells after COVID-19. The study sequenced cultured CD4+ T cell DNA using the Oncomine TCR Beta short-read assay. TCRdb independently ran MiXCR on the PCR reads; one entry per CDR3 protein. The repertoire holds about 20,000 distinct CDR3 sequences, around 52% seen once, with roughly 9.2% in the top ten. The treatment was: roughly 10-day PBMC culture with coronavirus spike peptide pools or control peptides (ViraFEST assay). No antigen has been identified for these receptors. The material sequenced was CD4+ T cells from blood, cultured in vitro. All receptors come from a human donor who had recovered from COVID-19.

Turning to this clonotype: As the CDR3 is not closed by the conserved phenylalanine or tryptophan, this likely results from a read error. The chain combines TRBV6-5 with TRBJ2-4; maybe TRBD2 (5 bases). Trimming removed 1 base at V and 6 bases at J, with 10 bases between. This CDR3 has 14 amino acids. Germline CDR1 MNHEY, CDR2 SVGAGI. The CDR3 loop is CASSYYVEANIQYS. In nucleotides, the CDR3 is TGTGCCAGCAGTTACTACGTGGAGGCAAACATTCAGTACTCC.

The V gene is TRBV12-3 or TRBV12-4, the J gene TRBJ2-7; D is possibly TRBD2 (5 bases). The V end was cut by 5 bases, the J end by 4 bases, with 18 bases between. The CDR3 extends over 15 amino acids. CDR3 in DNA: TGTGCCAGCAGTCCCCTGGTTAGCGTCGATTACGAGCAGTACTTC. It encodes CASSPLVSVDYEQYF.

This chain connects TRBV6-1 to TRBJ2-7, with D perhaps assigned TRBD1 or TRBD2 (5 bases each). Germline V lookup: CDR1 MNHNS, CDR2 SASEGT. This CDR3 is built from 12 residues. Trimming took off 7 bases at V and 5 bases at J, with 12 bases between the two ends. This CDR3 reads CASTGGRDEQYF. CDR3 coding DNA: TGTGCCAGCACTGGGGGAAGGGACGAGCAGTACTTC.

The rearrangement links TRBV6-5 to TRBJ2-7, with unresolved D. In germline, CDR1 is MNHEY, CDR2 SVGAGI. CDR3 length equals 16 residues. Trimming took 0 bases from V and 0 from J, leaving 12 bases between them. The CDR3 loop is CASSYSISKSSYEQYF. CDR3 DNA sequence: TGTGCCAGCAGTTACTCGATCTCCAAGAGCTCCTACGAGCAGTACTTC.

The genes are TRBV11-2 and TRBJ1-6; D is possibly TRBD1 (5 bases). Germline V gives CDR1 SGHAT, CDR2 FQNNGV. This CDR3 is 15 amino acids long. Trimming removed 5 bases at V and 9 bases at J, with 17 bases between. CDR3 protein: CASSQPPRGGSPLHF. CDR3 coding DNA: TGTGCCAGCAGCCAACCCCCCCGTGGGGGTTCACCCCTCCACTTT. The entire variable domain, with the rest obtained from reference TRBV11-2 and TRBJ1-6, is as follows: EAGVAQSPRYKIIEKRQSVAFWCNPISGHATLYWYQQILGQGPKLLIQFQNNGVVDDSQLPKDRFSAERLKGVDSTLKIQPAKLEDSAVYLCASSQPPRGGSPLHFGNGTRLTVT.

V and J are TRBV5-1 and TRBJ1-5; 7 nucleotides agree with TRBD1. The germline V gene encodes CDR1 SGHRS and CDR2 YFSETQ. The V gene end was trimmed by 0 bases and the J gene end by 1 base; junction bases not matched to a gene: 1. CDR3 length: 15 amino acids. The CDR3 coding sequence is TGCGCCAGCAGCTTGGAAGGGGGCAGCAATCAGCCCCAGCATTTT. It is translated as CASSLEGGSNQPQHF.

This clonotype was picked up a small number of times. The CDR3 protein is CAISDPGTGDQPQHF. CDR3 nucleotides: TGTGCCATCAGTGACCCCGGGACAGGGGATCAGCCCCAGCATTTT. J is TRBJ1-5 and V is TRBV10-3; TRBD1 matches 10 bases. The germline V gene has CDR1 ENHRY and CDR2 SYGVKD. V dropped 3 bases and J dropped 5; count of bases not matched to a gene: 4. This CDR3 region has 15 residues.